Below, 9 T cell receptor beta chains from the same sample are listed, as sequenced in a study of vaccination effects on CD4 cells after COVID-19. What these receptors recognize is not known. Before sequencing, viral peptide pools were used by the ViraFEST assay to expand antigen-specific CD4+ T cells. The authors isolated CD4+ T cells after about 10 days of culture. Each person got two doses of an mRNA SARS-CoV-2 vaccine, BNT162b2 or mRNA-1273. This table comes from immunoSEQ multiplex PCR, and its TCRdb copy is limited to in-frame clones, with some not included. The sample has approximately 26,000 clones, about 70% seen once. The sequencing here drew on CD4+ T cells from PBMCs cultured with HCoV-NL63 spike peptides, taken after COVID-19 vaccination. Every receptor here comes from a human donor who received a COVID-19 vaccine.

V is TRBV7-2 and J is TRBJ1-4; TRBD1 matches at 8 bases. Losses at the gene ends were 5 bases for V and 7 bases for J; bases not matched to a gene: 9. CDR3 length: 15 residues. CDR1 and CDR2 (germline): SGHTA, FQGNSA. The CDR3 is CASSLRQGSGEKLFF. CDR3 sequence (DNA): TGTGCCAGCAGCCTTAGACAGGGGTCGGGTGAAAAACTGTTTTTT.

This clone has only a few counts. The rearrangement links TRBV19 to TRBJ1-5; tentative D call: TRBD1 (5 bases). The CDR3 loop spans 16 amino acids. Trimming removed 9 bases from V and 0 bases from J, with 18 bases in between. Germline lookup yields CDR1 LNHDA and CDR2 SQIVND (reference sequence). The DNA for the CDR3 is TGTGCCAGCAATGGGGGGGTGGGATATAGCAATCAGCCCCAGCATTTT. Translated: CASNGGVGYSNQPQHF. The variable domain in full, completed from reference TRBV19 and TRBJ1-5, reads DGGITQSPKYLFRKEGQNVTLSCEQNLNHDAMYWYRQDPGQGLRLIYYSQIVNDFQKGDIAEGYSVSREKKESFPLTVTSAQKNPTAFYLCASNGGVGYSNQPQHFGDGTRLSIL.

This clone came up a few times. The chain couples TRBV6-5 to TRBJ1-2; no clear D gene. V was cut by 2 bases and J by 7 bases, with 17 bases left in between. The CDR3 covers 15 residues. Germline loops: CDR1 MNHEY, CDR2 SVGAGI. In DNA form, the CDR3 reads TGTGCCAGCAGTTACGGACGGAGCCCGGGTGGTGGCTACACCTTC. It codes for CASSYGRSPGGGYTF.

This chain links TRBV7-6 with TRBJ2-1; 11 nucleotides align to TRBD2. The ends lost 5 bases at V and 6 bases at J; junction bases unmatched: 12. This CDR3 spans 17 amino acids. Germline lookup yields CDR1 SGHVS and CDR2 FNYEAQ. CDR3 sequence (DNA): TGTGCCAGCAGCCCATACGAAACTAGCGGGAGTCGCAATGAGCAGTTCTTC. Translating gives CASSPYETSGSRNEQFF.

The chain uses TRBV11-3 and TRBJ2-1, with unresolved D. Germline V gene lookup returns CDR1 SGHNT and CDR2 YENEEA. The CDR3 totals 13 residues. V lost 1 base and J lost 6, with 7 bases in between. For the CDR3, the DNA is TGTGCCAGCAGCTTAGCAGAAGGCAATGAGCAGTTCTTC. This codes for CASSLAEGNEQFF.

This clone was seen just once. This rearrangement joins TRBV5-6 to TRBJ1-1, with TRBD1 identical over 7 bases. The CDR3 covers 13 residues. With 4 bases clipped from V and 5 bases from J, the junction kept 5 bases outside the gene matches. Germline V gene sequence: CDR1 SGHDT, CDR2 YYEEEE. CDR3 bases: TGTGCCAGCAGCAAACAGGGGAGGACTGAAGCTTTCTTT. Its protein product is CASSKQGRTEAFF.

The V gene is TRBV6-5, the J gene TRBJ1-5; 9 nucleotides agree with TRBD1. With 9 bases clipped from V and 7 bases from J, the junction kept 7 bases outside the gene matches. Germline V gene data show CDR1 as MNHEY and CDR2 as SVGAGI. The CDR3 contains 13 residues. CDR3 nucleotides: TGTGCCAGTTCCGGGACAGGGAAACAGCCCCAGCATTTT. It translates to CASSGTGKQPQHF.

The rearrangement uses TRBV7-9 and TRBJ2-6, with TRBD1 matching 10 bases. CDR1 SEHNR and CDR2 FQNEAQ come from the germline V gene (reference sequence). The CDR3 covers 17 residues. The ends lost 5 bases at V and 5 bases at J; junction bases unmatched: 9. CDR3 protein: CASSNRDRGLRANVLTF. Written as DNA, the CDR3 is TGTGCCAGCAGCAACCGGGACAGGGGTCTTCGGGCCAACGTCCTGACTTTC.

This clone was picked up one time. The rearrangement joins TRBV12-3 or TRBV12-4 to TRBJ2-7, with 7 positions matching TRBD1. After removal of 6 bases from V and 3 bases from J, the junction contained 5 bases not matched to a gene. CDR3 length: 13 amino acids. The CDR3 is CASSSGQVYEQYF. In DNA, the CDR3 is TGTGCCAGCAGCTCCGGACAGGTCTACGAGCAGTACTTC.